The entry that follows covers one T cell receptor beta chain sequence. Its antigen is still unknown. The data were taken from a study of post-analysis software for immune sequencing data. On the study more broadly: The disease courses spanned relapsing-remitting, secondary progressive and progressive-relapsing forms of multiple sclerosis.

Regarding the study as a whole: About 5 TRBV segments occurring more often in patients than controls included TRBV5-6, TRBV5-1 and TRBV20-1.

Germline V lookup: CDR1 DFQATT, CDR2 SNEGSKA (reference sequence). This CDR3 region has 12 residues. cDNA libraries of TCR beta carried unique molecular identifiers. TCRdb reprocessed the PCR reads with MiXCR, giving one entry per CDR3 protein. The sample carries hundreds of thousands of distinct CDR3 sequences, around 64% recorded once. The receptor comes from a girl aged 2-10 years with multiple sclerosis. Sequenced sample: blood. The chain uses TRBV20-1 and TRBJ2-5; tentative D call: TRBD2 (5 bases). The better agreement between TRBJ2-7 and the DNA end casts doubt on the J call. CDR3 region: CSARDEGHEQYF. The CDR3 DNA follows: TGCAGTGCTAGAGATGAGGGTCACGAGCAGTACTTC.